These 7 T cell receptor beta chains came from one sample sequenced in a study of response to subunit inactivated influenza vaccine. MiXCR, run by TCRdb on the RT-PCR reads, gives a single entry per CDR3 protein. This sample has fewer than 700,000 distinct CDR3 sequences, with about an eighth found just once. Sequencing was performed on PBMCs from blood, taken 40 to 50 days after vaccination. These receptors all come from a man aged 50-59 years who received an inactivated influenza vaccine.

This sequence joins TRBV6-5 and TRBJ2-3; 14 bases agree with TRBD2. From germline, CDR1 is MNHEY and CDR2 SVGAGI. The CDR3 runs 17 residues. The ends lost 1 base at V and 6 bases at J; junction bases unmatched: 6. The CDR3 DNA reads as TGTGCCAGCAGTTACTATTTGGGACTAGCGGGGGAGGATACGCAGTATTTT. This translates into CASSYYLGLAGEDTQYF.

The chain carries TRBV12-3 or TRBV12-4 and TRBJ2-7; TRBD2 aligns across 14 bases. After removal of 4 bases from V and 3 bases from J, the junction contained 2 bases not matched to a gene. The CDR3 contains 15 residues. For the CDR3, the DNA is TGTGCCAGCAGTTATGGGACTAGCGGGGGCTACGAGCAGTACTTC. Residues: CASSYGTSGGYEQYF.

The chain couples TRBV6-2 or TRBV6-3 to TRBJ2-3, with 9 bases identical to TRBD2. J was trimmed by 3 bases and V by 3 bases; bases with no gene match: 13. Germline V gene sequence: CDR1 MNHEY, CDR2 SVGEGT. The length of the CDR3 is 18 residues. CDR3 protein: CASSYIPGLAYLTDTQYF. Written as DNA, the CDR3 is TGTGCCAGCAGTTATATCCCGGGACTAGCATACTTAACAGATACGCAGTATTTT.

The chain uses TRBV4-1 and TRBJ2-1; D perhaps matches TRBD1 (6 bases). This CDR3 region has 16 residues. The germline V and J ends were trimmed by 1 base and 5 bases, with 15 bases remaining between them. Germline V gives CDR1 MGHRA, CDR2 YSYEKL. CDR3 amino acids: CASSQVWTEVHNEQFF. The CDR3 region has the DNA TGCGCCAGCAGCCAAGTCTGGACAGAAGTTCACAATGAGCAGTTCTTC.

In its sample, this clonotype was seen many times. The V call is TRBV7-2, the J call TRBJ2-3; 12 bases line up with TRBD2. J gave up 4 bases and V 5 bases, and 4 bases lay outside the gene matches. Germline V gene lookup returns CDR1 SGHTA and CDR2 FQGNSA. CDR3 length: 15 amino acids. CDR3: CASSRTSGVADTQYF. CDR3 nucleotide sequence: TGTGCCAGCAGCCGGACTAGCGGGGTGGCAGATACGCAGTATTTT.

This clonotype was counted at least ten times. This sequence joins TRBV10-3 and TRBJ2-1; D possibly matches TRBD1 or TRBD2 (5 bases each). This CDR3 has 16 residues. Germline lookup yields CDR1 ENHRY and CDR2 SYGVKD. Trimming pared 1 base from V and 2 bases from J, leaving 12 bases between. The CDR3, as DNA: TGTGCCATCAGTGAGTGGGCAGGGACGACCTACAATGAGCAGTTCTTC. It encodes CAISEWAGTTYNEQFF.

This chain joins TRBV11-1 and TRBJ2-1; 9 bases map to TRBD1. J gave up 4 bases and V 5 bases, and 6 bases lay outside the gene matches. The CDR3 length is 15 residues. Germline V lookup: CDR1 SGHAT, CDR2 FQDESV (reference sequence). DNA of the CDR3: TGTGCCAGCAGCGGTGGGACAGGGCCATACAATGAGCAGTTCTTC. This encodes CASSGGTGPYNEQFF. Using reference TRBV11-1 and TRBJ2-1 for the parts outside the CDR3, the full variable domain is EAEVAQSPRYKITEKSQAVAFWCDPISGHATLYWYRQILGQGPELLVQFQDESVVDDSQLPKDRFSAERLKGVDSTLKIQPAELGDSAMYLCASSGGTGPYNEQFFGPGTRLTVL.